This T cell receptor (beta chain) was sequenced for a study of blood T cell repertoires in COVID-19. Study as a whole: Italy, Spain and the United States were the sources of the convalescent and acute COVID-19 samples. The analysed material was cDNA or gDNA that came from T cells, B-cell-depleted T cells, or PBMCs.

Germline-derived CDR1 and CDR2 are SGHKS and YYEKEE (reference sequence). After removal of 4 bases from V and 1 base from J, the junction contained 10 bases not matched to a gene. CDR3 length: 17 residues. Original processing notes: Amplification of reference gene primers provided the estimated nucleated cell counts. Produced via immunoSEQ multiplex PCR; TCRdb's table is partial and in-frame only. The DNA gave D and trimming, while V, J and clone size come from that table. Of about 180,000 clones listed, about 85% are singletons. The receptor's source is a woman in her thirties with active or convalescent COVID-19. Sample: peripheral blood. J is TRBJ2-2 and V is TRBV5-5, with 7 bases aligning to TRBD1. Written as DNA, the CDR3 is TGTGCCAGCAGCCCCTCGCGGCACAGGGGGAACACCGGGGAGCTGTTTTTT. Its translation is CASSPSRHRGNTGELFF.